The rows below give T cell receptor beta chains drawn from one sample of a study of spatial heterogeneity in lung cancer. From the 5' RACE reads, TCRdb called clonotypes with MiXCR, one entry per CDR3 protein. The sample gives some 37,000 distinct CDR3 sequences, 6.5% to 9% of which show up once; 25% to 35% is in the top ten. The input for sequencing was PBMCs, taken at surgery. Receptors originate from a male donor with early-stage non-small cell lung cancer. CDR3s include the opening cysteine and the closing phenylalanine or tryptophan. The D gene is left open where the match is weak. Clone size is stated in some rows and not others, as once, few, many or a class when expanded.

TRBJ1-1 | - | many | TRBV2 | TGTGCCAGCAGCACAGGGAGTAACACTGAAGCTTTCTTT | CASSTGSNTEAFF
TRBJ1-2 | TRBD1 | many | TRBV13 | TGTGCCAGCAGCTTAAGGCAGGGGGTTCAAGGCTACACCTTC | CASSLRQGVQGYTF
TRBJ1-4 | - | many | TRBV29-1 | TGCAGCGTTGAAGATCGCAGGGCGGGTAATGAAAAACTGTTTTTT | CSVEDRRAGNEKLFF
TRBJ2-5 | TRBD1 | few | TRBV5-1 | TGCGCCAGCAGCTTGGGGCAGGGGGCGGAAGAGACCCAGTACTTC | CASSLGQGAEETQYF
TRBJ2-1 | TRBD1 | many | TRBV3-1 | TGTGCCAGCAGCCCCAACAGGGGGCTTGAGCAGTTCTTC | CASSPNRGLEQFF
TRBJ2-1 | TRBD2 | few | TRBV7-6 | TGTGCCAGCAGCTCCTTAGCGGGAGAGGCGTACAATGAGCAGTTCTTC | CASSSLAGEAYNEQFF
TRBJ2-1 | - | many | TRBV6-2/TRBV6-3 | TGTGCCAGCAGTACCAGCCGGAGGGGTACCTACAATGAGCAGTTCTTC | CASSTSRRGTYNEQFF
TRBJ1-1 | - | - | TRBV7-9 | TGTGCCAGCAGCTTATTAGGGGGGAACACTGAAGCTTTCTTT | CASSLLGGNTEAFF
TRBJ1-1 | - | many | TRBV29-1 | TGCAGCGTTGATCCCGCGGGGCGAGAAGCTTTCTTT | CSVDPAGREAFF
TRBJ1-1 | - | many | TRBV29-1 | TGCAGCGTCATTAGACGGGCGGGGGAAGCTTTCTTT | CSVIRRAGEAFF
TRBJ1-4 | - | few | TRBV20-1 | TGCAGTGCTAGACGAATGGTGGAAAAACTGTTTTTT | CSARRMVEKLFF
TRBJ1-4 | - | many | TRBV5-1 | TGCGCCAGCAGCCTCGGACAGACTGCAACTAATGAAAAACTGTTTTTT | CASSLGQTATNEKLFF
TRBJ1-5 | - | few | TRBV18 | TGTGCCAGCTCACCGAAACCGGATCAGCCCCAGCATTTT | CASSPKPDQPQHF
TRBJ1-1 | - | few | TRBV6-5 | TGTGCCAGCAGCCCCGGGGTTGCGAACACTGAAGCTTTCTTT | CASSPGVANTEAFF
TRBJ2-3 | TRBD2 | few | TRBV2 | TGTGCCAGCAGTGAAGTTCCGGGGGGGGATACGCAGTATTTT | CASSEVPGGDTQYF
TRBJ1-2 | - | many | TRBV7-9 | TGTGCCAGCTCTGCGACTCCTTACTATGGCTACACCTTC | CASSATPYYGYTF
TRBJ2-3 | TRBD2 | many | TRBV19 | TGTGCCAGTAGTACGACTAGCGGGAGAACAGATACGCAGTATTTT | CASSTTSGRTDTQYF
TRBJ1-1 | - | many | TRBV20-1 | TGCAGTGCTAGAGATGCGTCGGCTGAAGCTTTCTTT | CSARDASAEAFF
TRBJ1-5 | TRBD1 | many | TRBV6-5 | TGTGCCAGCAGCCTACAGGGGAATCAGCCCCAGCATTTT | CASSLQGNQPQHF
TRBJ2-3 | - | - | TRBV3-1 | TGTGCCAGCAGCCAAGTGGCTGGTAGCACAGATACGCAGTATTTT | CASSQVAGSTDTQYF
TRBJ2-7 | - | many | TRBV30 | TGTGCCTGGGGAAGCGACGGATACTACGAGCAGTACTTC | CAWGSDGYYEQYF
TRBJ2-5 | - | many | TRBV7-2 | TGTGCCAGCAGCTCCTCAGGAAGGGGGGAGACCCAGTACTTC | CASSSSGRGETQYF
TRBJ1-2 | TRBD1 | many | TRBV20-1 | TGCAGTGCATACGACAATACGGGACAGTCGAGTGGCTACACCTTC | CSAYDNTGQSSGYTF
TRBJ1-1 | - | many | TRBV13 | TGTGCCAGCAGCATCAGGGGCCAGAACACTGAAGCTTTCTTT | CASSIRGQNTEAFF
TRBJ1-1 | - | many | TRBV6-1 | TGTGCCAGCAGCTACCATATTGAAGCTTTCTTT | CASSYHIEAFF
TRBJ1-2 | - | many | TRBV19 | TGTGCCAGTAGCGTCCGGGGGCGAGACTATGGCTACACCTTC | CASSVRGRDYGYTF
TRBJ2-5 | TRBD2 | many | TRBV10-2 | TGCGCCAGCAGTCCCAGACTAGCGGGCCACCCCCAAGAGACCCAGTACTTC | CASSPRLAGHPQETQYF
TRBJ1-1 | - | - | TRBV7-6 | TGTGCCAGCAGCTTAGCAGGGGCGAACACTGAAGCTTTCTTT | CASSLAGANTEAFF
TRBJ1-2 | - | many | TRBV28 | TGTGCCAGCAGTCAACTCGGCTACACCTTC | CASSQLGYTF
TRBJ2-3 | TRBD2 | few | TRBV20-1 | TGCAGTGCTAGACCTGGGACAGGGAGGGGACTAGCGGGAGTGCTCGCGCAGTATTTT | CSARPGTGRGLAGVLAQYF
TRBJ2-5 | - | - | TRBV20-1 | TGCAGTGCCCCGCATTCCGAGACCCAGTACTTC | CSAPHSETQYF
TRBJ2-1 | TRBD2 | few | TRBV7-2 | TGTGCCAGCAGCCCGAGGGTGGGGCTAGCGGGGGGCTACAATGAGCAGTTCTTC | CASSPRVGLAGGYNEQFF
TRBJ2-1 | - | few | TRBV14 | TGTGCCAGCAGCCTGCCGACAGGACGGGGGATTCTTGAGCAGTTCTTC | CASSLPTGRGILEQFF
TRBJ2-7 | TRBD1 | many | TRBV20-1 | TGCAGTGCTAGAAGGACAGGGATTTACGAGCAGTACTTC | CSARRTGIYEQYF
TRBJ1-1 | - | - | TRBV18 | TGTGCCAGCTCACCACAGGGGGCTGAAGCTTTCTTT | CASSPQGAEAFF
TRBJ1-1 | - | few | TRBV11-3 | TGTGCCAGCAGCTTACGCGGGACTACCCGGGACACTGAAGCTTTCTTT | CASSLRGTTRDTEAFF
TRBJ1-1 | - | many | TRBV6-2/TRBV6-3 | TGTGCCAGTATCCCCCGGCTATACAGCGCTGAAGCTTTCTTT | CASIPRLYSAEAFF
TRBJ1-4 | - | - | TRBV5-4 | TGTGCCAGCAGCTTGCCTTCGGAGGCTAATGAAAAACTGTTTTTT | CASSLPSEANEKLFF
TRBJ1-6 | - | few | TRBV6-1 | TGTGCCAGCAGTGCCGGGAGCTCCTATAATTCACCCCTCCACTTT | CASSAGSSYNSPLHF
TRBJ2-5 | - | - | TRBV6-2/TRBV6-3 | TGTGCCAGCAGAACCAGGTTCCGAGAGACCCAGTACTTC | CASRTRFRETQYF
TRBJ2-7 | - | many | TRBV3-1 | TGTGCCAGCAGCCAAACCTTTATCTACGAGCAGTACTTC | CASSQTFIYEQYF
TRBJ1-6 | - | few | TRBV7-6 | TGTGCCAGCAGCCGAAGTCAGTGGGACAATTCACCCCTCCACTTT | CASSRSQWDNSPLHF
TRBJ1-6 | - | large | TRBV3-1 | TGTGCCAGCAGCCAAGATAGGATGGAAGTTCGCTCACCCCTCCACTTT | CASSQDRMEVRSPLHF
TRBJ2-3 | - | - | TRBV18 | TGTGCCAGCTCACCCGGGGGCCGGATATCAAATACGCAGTATTTT | CASSPGGRISNTQYF
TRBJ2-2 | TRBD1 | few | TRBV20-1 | TGCAGTGCTAGAGATACCGGGACAGGGGCGGGTCGAAACACCGGGGAGCTGTTTTTT | CSARDTGTGAGRNTGELFF
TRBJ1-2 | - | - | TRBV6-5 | TGTGCCAGCGGCCCTATGTATGGCTACACCTTC | CASGPMYGYTF
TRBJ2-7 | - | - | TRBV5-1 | TGCGCCAGCAGCCCGAGAGGACAGAGCTCCTACGAGCAGTACTTC | CASSPRGQSSYEQYF
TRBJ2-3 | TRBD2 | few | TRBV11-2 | TGTGCCAGCAGTTCACTACTACTAGCGGGGTTGACAGATACGCAGTATTTT | CASSSLLLAGLTDTQYF
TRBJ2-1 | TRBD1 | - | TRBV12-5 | TGTGCTAGTGGAAACCCGGGACAGGGTAGATACAATGAGCAGTTCTTC | CASGNPGQGRYNEQFF